The present T cell receptor beta chain was sequenced within a study of sequential checkpoint blockade in melanoma. The CDR3 spans 15 residues. CDR1 is SGHTA and CDR2 is FQGNSA in the germline V gene. Trimming cost V 4 bases and J 4 bases; bases outside gene matches: 7. Repertoires were generated with immunoSEQ multiplex PCR, while TCRdb's copy carries only in-frame clones and drops some. The table records approximately 21,000 clones, 82% of them present only once. Treatment specified: randomized to nivolumab then ipilimumab (arm A) or the reverse (arm B). PBMC sorting kept live CD3+CD8+ cells without CD19 or CD56.

V is TRBV7-2 and J is TRBJ2-7; 10 nucleotides agree with TRBD2. The sample here was CD8+ T cells sorted from blood (inferred from file names), taken from a patient given nivolumab and ipilimumab in sequence. The TCR originated in a human donor with melanoma. The DNA for the CDR3 is TGTGCCAGCAGCTCCGGACTAGCGGAGAGTTACGAGCAGTACTTC. Its translation is CASSSGLAESYEQYF.